A single sample is the source of the 32 T cell receptor beta chains below, sequenced in a study of blood T cells in healthy people across ages. PCR was performed a second time for about 7 to 12 cycles using a sample-barcoded 5' primer and a J-beta primer mix. One entry per CDR3 protein, called by TCRdb with MiXCR from the 5' RACE reads. Among 1.8 million or so distinct CDR3 sequences listed, more than 35% were seen once. The material sequenced was blood. Receptors originate from a human donor in good health.

V and J are TRBV5-1 and TRBJ1-2, with TRBD1 as a possible D gene (5 bases). Between the trimmed V and J ends, which lost 5 bases and 6 bases, there was a span of 20 bases. The CDR3 runs 15 residues. Per germline, CDR1 SGHRS and CDR2 YFSETQ. The CDR3 DNA sequence: TGCGCCAGCAGGACCGACCCAATAGGGGCTGATGGCTACACCTTC. This translates into CASRTDPIGADGYTF.

This clonotype was detected only a few times. The V gene is TRBV7-8, the J gene TRBJ2-7; 8 positions agree with TRBD1. The germline gives CDR1 SGHVS, CDR2 FQNEAQ. CDR3 length: 14 residues. The ends lost 4 bases at V and 3 bases at J; junction bases unmatched: 5. The CDR3 spells CASSSGQALYEQYF. The CDR3 DNA is TGTGCCAGCAGCTCGGGACAGGCACTCTACGAGCAGTACTTC.

The chain links TRBV29-1 to TRBJ1-1, with D maybe TRBD1 (5 bases). This CDR3 has 13 amino acids. The V end was cut by 4 bases, the J end by 3 bases, with 12 bases between. Germline V gives CDR1 SQVTM, CDR2 ANQGSEA. This CDR3 is CSVARDQDTEAFF. As DNA, the CDR3 is TGCAGCGTTGCCCGGGACCAAGACACTGAAGCTTTCTTT.

The V and J genes are TRBV5-6 and TRBJ1-1; TRBD1 matches 7 bases. Germline lookup yields CDR1 SGHDT and CDR2 YYEEEE. The CDR3 sequence is 15 residues long. V shed 4 bases and J 5 bases; nucleotides not matched to a gene: 11. CDR3 bases: TGTGCCAGCAGCCCGGGAGGGGGCTTAGGTACTGAAGCTTTCTTT. This sequence encodes CASSPGGGLGTEAFF. The full variable domain, its missing parts supplied by reference TRBV5-6 and TRBJ1-1, is DAGVTQSPTHLIKTRGQQVTLRCSPKSGHDTVSWYQQALGQGPQFIFQYYEEEERQRGNFPDRFSGHQFPNYSSELNVNALLLGDSALYLCASSPGGGLGTEAFFGQGTRLTVV.

This chain connects TRBV11-2 to TRBJ1-2; TRBD1 matches at 9 bases. Germline CDR1 is SGHAT and CDR2 is FQNNGV. V dropped 2 bases and J dropped 1; count of bases not matched to a gene: 5. This CDR3 is 16 amino acids long. The CDR3 is CASSLLQGAVNYGYTF. The CDR3 DNA reads TGTGCCAGCAGCTTACTACAGGGGGCGGTTAACTATGGCTACACCTTC.

This chain links TRBV27 with TRBJ2-4, with 7 nucleotides matching TRBD1. TRBJ2-7 explains the end of the DNA better; the J call may be wrong. The CDR3 covers 15 residues. Germline V lookup: CDR1 MNHEY, CDR2 SMNVEV (reference sequence). CDR3 nucleotides: TGTGCCAGCAGTCCTCTCCGGACAGGACCCTACGAGCAGTACTTC. It is translated as CASSPLRTGPYEQYF.

This rearrangement joins TRBV7-9 to TRBJ1-2, with D hard to call. The germline V gene has CDR1 SEHNR and CDR2 FQNEAQ (reference sequence). The germline V and J ends were trimmed by 6 bases and 1 base, with 12 bases remaining between them. This CDR3 has 14 amino acids. The CDR3 DNA reads TGTGCCAGCAGTCCGAGCAATCTTAACTATGGCTACACCTTC. Amino acid sequence: CASSPSNLNYGYTF.

The V and J genes are TRBV20-1 and TRBJ2-7; no clear D. Near its end, the DNA agrees better with TRBJ2-5, so the J call may be wrong. CDR1 and CDR2 from the germline V gene are DFQATT and SNEGSKA (reference sequence). This CDR3 has 14 amino acids. The CDR3 DNA is TGCAGTGCTAGCCGGGCGGATGGGGAAGAGACCCAGTACTTC. Amino acid sequence: CSASRADGEETQYF.

This CDR3 is CASSVEPRTGELFF. In nucleotides, the CDR3 is TGTGCCAGCAGTGTGGAACCCCGCACCGGGGAGCTGTTTTTT. The V call is TRBV6-4, the J call TRBJ2-2; D remains ambiguous. There are 14 residues in the CDR3. In germline, CDR1 is MRHNA, CDR2 SNTAGT. Trimming removed 4 bases from V and 4 bases from J, with 10 bases in between.

There are a few counts of this clonotype. CDR3 protein: CASSALPHSPLHF. The CDR3 DNA is TGTGCCAGCAGTGCGTTGCCTCATTCACCCCTCCACTTT. The V and J genes are TRBV6-1 and TRBJ1-6, with D unclear. The CDR3 loop spans 13 amino acids. Trimming removed 4 bases at V and 8 bases at J, with 9 bases between. The germline CDR1 and CDR2 sequences are MNHNS and SASEGT.

J is TRBJ2-3 and V is TRBV6-2 or TRBV6-3; 7 nucleotides match TRBD1. Looked up from germline, CDR1 is MNHEY and CDR2 is SVGEGT. J gave up 5 bases and V 7 bases, and 12 bases lay outside the gene matches. There are 15 residues in the CDR3. CDR3: CASKSGTPGGDTQYF. The DNA for the CDR3 is TGTGCCAGCAAATCCGGGACGCCAGGGGGAGATACGCAGTATTTT.

This clonotype showed up just a few times. This chain links TRBV4-2 with TRBJ2-7; D uncertain. Trimming pared 3 bases from V and 0 bases from J, leaving 12 bases between. CDR3 size: 15 residues. Per germline, CDR1 LGHNA and CDR2 YNFKEQ. The CDR3 here is CASSQVVAVSYEQYF. The CDR3 DNA reads as TGTGCCAGCAGCCAGGTGGTCGCGGTCTCCTACGAGCAGTACTTC.

V and J are TRBV30 and TRBJ1-6, with D unresolved. V shed 1 base and J shed 1 base, with 8 bases lying between them. This CDR3 has 15 amino acids. Germline V lookup: CDR1 GTSNPN, CDR2 SVGIG (reference sequence). In DNA, the CDR3 is TGTGCCTGGAGTGGTATTTTTTCCTATAATTCACCCCTCCACTTT. It encodes CAWSGIFSYNSPLHF.

The chain combines TRBV12-3 or TRBV12-4 with TRBJ2-4, with 7 bases that match TRBD1. This CDR3 region has 15 residues. The CDR3: CAKRGQPNPKNIQYF. The CDR3 DNA sequence: TGTGCGAAGAGGGGACAGCCTAATCCCAAAAACATTCAGTACTTC.

The chain recombines TRBV28 with TRBJ2-4; no clear D gene. The J call is doubtful: the DNA matches TRBJ2-7 better. The germline V gene encodes CDR1 MDHEN and CDR2 SYDVKM. There are 12 residues in the CDR3. The CDR3 is CASSLWDNEQYF. The CDR3 nucleotides are TGTGCCAGCAGTTTATGGGATAACGAGCAGTACTTC.

The chain recombines TRBV7-2 with TRBJ1-2; D perhaps matches TRBD1 (5 bases). The germline V gene has CDR1 SGHTA and CDR2 FQGNSA. The CDR3 has 14 amino acids. Deletions cut 1 base from V and 6 bases from J, with 12 bases between. In nucleotides, the CDR3 is TGTGCCAGCAGCTTAGACAGGCGGGCTGATGGCTACACCTTC. Translated: CASSLDRRADGYTF.

In this sample, this clonotype turned up a few times. The V and J genes are TRBV7-9 and TRBJ1-2; D is unclear. Trimming removed 4 bases at V and 2 bases at J, with 11 bases between. The length of the CDR3 is 14 residues. Germline V gives CDR1 SEHNR, CDR2 FQNEAQ (reference sequence). CDR3 amino acids: CASSSDGPNYGYTF. For the CDR3, the DNA is TGTGCCAGCAGCTCGGACGGGCCAAACTATGGCTACACCTTC.

V and J are TRBV10-3 and TRBJ1-2, with a possible D match to TRBD1 (5 bases). CDR3 size: 15 residues. V lost 2 bases to trimming and J lost 5 bases, with 15 bases between them. The germline V gene has CDR1 ENHRY and CDR2 SYGVKD. CDR3 region: CAISEQGGAGYGYTF. The CDR3 nucleotides are TGTGCCATCAGTGAGCAGGGCGGAGCTGGATATGGCTACACCTTC.

The rearrangement joins TRBV12-3 or TRBV12-4 to TRBJ2-1; TRBD2 aligns across 8 bases. Trimming cost V 3 bases and J 12 bases; bases outside gene matches: 16. CDR3 length: 16 residues. The CDR3 nucleotides are TGTGCCAGCAGTTTCTTAGGTGTCGTAGGGACTAGTCGGCAGTTCTTC. Its translation: CASSFLGVVGTSRQFF.

The chain employs TRBV7-2 and TRBJ2-5; 8 positions agree with TRBD2. Germline CDR1 SGHTA, CDR2 FQGNSA. The length of the CDR3 is 15 residues. The junction had 9 bases not matched to a gene; V was cut back by 5 bases and J by 4 bases. CDR3 DNA: TGTGCCAGCAGCCGCTTCGGGGGGGCGGGAGAGACCCAGTACTTC. Its translation: CASSRFGGAGETQYF. Looking up the rest from reference TRBV7-2 and TRBJ2-5 gives the full variable domain: GAGVSQSPSNKVTEKGKDVELRCDPISGHTALYWYRQSLGQGLEFLIYFQGNSAPDKSGLPSDRFSAERTGGSVSTLTIQRTQQEDSAVYLCASSRFGGAGETQYFGPGTRLLVL.

Of note for this clonotype: A read error may be the cause here, since a much bigger clone is one base away. CDR3 coding DNA: TGCAGCGTTGTGAGGGAGTTAGAGACCCAGTACTTC. Amino acids: CSVVRELETQYF. The gene calls are TRBV29-1 and TRBJ2-5; maybe TRBD2 (5 bases). Germline CDR1 SQVTM, CDR2 ANQGSEA. V lost 4 bases and J lost 4, with 10 bases in between. This CDR3 comprises 12 residues.

The rearrangement links TRBV28 to TRBJ1-3; D is uncertain. CDR1 MDHEN and CDR2 SYDVKM come from the germline V gene. Trimming removed 6 bases at V and 6 bases at J, with 12 bases between. The CDR3 runs 13 residues. CDR3 sequence reads: CASSLNSPNTIYF. CDR3 in DNA: TGTGCCAGCAGCTTAAATTCGCCAAACACCATATATTTT.

This clonotype was picked up a small number of times. V gene TRBV6-1 combines with J gene TRBJ1-6, with D maybe TRBD1 (5 bases). V lost 6 bases and J 7 bases, leaving 7 bases between the germline ends. This CDR3 has 12 amino acids. The germline V gene encodes CDR1 MNHNS and CDR2 SASEGT. CDR3 coding DNA: TGTGCCAGCAGACAGGAGAATTCACCCCTCCACTTT. Its protein product is CASRQENSPLHF.

This clonotype has only a few counts. The genes are TRBV24-1 and TRBJ2-7; a weak D match, TRBD2 (6 bases). V shed 4 bases and J shed 4 bases, with 7 bases lying between them. The germline gives CDR1 KGHDR, CDR2 SFDVKD. The CDR3 covers 12 residues. For the CDR3, the DNA is TGTGCCACCAGTGAGGGACTTTACGAGCAGTACTTC. Translating gives CATSEGLYEQYF.

The chain joins TRBV5-1 to TRBJ2-7, with 7 bases identical to TRBD1. CDR3 length: 15 residues. Germline CDR1 and CDR2: SGHRS and YFSETQ. With V trimmed by 4 bases and J by 3 bases, 10 bases remained unmatched. The CDR3 sequence is CASSAQRQGLYEQYF. The CDR3 bases are TGCGCCAGCAGCGCCCAAAGACAGGGCCTCTACGAGCAGTACTTC.

Regarding this clonotype: A junction boundary mismatches the germline segment, possibly from a read error. The chain combines TRBV28 with TRBJ1-4; no firm D call. Per germline, CDR1 MDHEN and CDR2 SYDVKM. The CDR3 consists of 15 residues. For the CDR3, the DNA is TGTGCCAGCGGTTTCATACGGATAGCTAATGAAAAACTGTTTTTT. The encoded protein is CASGFIRIANEKLFF.

V usage is TRBV6-2 or TRBV6-3 and J usage is TRBJ2-5, with D tentatively TRBD2 (7 bases). Per germline, CDR1 MNHEY and CDR2 SVGEGT. V lost 6 bases to trimming and J lost 1 base, with 21 bases between them. There are 17 residues in the CDR3. The CDR3 loop reads CASSGLRSRGPQETQYF. In DNA, the CDR3 is TGTGCCAGCAGCGGATTACGTTCGCGGGGGCCCCAAGAGACCCAGTACTTC.

The rearrangement uses TRBV29-1 and TRBJ2-3; perhaps TRBD2 as D (6 bases). V lost 5 bases and J 1 base, leaving 13 bases between the germline ends. Germline V lookup: CDR1 SQVTM, CDR2 ANQGSEA. The CDR3 length is 14 residues. CDR3 bases: TGCAGCGTTCGGGACGGCGGGGGCACAGATACGCAGTATTTT. This translates into CSVRDGGGTDTQYF.

A remark on this clonotype: Germline and junction disagree at one end, which may indicate a read error. The V gene is TRBV7-2, the J gene TRBJ2-5; 10 bases agree with TRBD2. The J call may be in error: the DNA end matches TRBJ2-7 better. The germline V gene has CDR1 SGHTA and CDR2 FQGNSA. The CDR3 extends over 17 amino acids. The CDR3 DNA follows: TGTGCCAGCAGGTTAGGAGGTAGTCTAGCGGGGGCCTACGAGCAGTACTTC. It is translated as CASRLGGSLAGAYEQYF.

The chain combines TRBV29-1 with TRBJ2-1; TRBD1 aligns across 10 bases. Trimming cost V 5 bases and J 3 bases; bases outside gene matches: 4. The CDR3 runs to 14 residues. Germline V gives CDR1 SQVTM, CDR2 ANQGSEA. CDR3 amino acids: CSVQRDRGYNEQFF. Written as DNA, the CDR3 is TGCAGCGTTCAACGGGACAGGGGCTACAATGAGCAGTTCTTC.

This clonotype was seen just once. The chain couples TRBV3-1 to TRBJ2-7; weak D call: TRBD2 (6 bases). CDR1 is LGHDT and CDR2 is YNNKEL in the germline V gene (reference sequence). The CDR3 is 14 amino acids. Trimming left V 4 bases short and J 7 bases short, with 17 bases between. The CDR3 bases are TGTGCCAGCAGCCGCGGGATCGCAGTCGAGGAGCAGTACTTC. The encoded protein is CASSRGIAVEEQYF.

This clonotype showed up just a few times. J is TRBJ2-7 and V is TRBV6-1, with D possibly matching TRBD1 (5 bases). The germline CDR1 and CDR2 sequences are MNHNS and SASEGT. The V end was cut by 7 bases, the J end by 5 bases, with 27 bases between. The CDR3 loop spans 17 amino acids. The CDR3 here is CASTPIRGRVIGHEQYF. In DNA form, the CDR3 reads TGTGCCAGCACCCCCATTCGTGGCAGGGTGATTGGCCACGAGCAGTACTTC.